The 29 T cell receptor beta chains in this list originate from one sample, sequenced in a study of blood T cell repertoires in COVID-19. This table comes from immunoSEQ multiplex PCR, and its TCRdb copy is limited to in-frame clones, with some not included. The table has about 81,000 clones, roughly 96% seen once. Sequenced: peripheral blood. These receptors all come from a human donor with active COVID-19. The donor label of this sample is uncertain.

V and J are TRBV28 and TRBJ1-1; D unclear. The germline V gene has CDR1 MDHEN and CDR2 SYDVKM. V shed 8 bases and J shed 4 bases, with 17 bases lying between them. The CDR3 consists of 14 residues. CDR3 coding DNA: TGTGCCAGCCAACTAGTGGGGATTGGCACTGAAGCTTTCTTT. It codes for CASQLVGIGTEAFF.

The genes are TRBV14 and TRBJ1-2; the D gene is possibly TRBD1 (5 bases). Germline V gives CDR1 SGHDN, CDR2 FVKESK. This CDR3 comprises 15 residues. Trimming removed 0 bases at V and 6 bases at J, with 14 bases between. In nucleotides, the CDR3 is TGTGCCAGCAGCCAAGATACGTGGGACTATAATGGCTACACCTTC. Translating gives CASSQDTWDYNGYTF.

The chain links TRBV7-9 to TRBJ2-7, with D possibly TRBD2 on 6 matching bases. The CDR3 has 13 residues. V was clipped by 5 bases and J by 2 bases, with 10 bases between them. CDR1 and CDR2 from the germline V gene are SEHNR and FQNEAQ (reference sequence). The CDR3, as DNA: TGTGCCAGCAGCCGGGACTCCACCTACGAGCAGTACTTC. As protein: CASSRDSTYEQYF.

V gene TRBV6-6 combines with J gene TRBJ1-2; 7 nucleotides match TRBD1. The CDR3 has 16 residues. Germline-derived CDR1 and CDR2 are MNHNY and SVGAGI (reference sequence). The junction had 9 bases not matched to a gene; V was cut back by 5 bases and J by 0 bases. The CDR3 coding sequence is TGTGCCAGCAGTGCCACAGGGGTCACCGCTAACTATGGCTACACCTTC. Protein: CASSATGVTANYGYTF.

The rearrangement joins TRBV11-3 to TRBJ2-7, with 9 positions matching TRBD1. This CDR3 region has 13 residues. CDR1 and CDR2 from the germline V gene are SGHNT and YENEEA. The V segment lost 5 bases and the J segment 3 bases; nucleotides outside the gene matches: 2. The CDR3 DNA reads TGTGCCAGCAGCCGGACAGGGGTCTACGAGCAGTACTTC. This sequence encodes CASSRTGVYEQYF.

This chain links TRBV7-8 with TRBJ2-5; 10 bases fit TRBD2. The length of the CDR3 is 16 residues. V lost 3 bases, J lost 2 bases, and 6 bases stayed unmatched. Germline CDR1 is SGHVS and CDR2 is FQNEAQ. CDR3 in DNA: TGTGCCAGCAGCTTTCAGACTAGCGGGCTACAAGAGACCCAGTACTTC. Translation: CASSFQTSGLQETQYF.

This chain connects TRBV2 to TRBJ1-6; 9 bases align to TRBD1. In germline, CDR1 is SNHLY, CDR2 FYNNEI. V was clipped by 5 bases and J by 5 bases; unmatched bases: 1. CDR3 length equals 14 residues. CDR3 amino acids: CASSWTGDNSPLHF. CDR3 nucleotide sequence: TGTGCCAGCAGTTGGACAGGGGATAATTCACCCCTCCACTTT.

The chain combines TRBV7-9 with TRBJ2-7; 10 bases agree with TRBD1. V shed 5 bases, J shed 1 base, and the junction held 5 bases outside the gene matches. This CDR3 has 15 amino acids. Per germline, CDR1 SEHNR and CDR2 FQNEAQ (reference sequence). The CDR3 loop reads CASSPGTGVSYEQYF. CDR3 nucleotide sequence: TGTGCCAGCAGCCCAGGGACAGGGGTTTCCTACGAGCAGTACTTC.

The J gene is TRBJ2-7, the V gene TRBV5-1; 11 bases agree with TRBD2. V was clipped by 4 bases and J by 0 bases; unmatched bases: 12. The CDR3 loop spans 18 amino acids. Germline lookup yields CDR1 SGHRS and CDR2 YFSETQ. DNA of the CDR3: TGCGCCAGCAGCCTTGCGGCTAGCGGGGGGTCGAGCTCCTACGAGCAGTACTTC. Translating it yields CASSLAASGGSSSYEQYF.

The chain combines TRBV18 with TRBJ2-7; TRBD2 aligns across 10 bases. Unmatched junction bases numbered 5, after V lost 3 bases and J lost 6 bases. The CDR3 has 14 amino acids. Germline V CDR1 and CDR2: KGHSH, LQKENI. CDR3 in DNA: TGTGCCAGCTCACCGGGAGGGACTAGCGCCGAGCAGTACTTC. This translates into CASSPGGTSAEQYF.

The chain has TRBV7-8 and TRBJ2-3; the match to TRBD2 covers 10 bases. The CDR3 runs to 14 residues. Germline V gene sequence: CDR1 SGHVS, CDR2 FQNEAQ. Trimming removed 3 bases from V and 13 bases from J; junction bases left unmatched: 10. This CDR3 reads CASSFPDPSGRKYF. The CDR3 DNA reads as TGTGCCAGCAGCTTCCCCGACCCTAGCGGGAGAAAGTATTTT. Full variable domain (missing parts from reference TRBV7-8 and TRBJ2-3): GAGVSQSPRYKVAKRGQDVALRCDPISGHVSLFWYQQALGQGPEFLTYFQNEAQLDKSGLPSDRFFAERPEGSVSTLKIQRTQQEDSAVYLCASSFPDPSGRKYFGPGTRLTVL.

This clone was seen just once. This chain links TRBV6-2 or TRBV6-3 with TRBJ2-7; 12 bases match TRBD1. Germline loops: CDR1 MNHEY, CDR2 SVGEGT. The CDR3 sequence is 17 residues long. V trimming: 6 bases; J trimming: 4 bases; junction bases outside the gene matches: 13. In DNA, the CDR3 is TGTGCCAGCAGCCTCCGGGACAGGGGGCTATCATCATACGAGCAGTACTTC. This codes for CASSLRDRGLSSYEQYF.

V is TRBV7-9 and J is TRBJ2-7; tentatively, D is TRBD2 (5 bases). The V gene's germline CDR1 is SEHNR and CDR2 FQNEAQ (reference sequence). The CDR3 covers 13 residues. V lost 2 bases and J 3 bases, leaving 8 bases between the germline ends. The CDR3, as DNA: TGTGCCAGCAGCTTATCCCGGGGCTACGAGCAGTACTTC. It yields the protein CASSLSRGYEQYF.

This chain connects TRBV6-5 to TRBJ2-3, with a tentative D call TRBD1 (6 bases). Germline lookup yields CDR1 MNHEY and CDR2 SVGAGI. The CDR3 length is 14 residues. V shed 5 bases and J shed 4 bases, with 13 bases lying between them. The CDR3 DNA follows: TGTGCCAGCAGTACACAGGGCTTCGCAGATACGCAGTATTTT. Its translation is CASSTQGFADTQYF.

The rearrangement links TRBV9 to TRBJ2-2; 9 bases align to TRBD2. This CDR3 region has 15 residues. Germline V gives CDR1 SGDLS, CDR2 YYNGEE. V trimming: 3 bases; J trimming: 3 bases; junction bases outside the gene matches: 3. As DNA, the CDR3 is TGTGCCAGCAGCGCAGCGGGAGGATACACCGGGGAGCTGTTTTTT. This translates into CASSAAGGYTGELFF.

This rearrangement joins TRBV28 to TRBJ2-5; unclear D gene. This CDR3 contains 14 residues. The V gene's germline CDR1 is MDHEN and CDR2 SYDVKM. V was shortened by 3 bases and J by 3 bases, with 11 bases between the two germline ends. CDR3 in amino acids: CASSFTEPEETQYF. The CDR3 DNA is TGTGCCAGCAGTTTCACCGAGCCCGAAGAGACCCAGTACTTC.

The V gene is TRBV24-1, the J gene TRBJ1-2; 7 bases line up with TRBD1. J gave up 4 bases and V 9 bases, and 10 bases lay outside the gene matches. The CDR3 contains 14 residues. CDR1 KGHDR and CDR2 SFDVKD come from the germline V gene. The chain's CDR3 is CATEQRDSTYGYTF. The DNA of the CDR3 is TGTGCCACCGAGCAGAGGGACAGCACCTATGGCTACACCTTC.

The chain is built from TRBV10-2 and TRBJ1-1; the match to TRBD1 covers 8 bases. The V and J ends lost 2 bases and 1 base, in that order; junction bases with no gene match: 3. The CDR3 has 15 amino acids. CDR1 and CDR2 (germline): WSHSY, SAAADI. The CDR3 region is CASSETDRANTEAFF. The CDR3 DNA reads TGCGCCAGCAGTGAGACGGACAGGGCGAACACTGAAGCTTTCTTT.

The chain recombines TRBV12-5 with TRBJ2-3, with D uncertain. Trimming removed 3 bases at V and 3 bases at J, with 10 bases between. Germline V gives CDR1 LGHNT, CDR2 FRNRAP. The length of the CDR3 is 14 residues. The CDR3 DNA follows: TGTGCTAGTGGTTTAGCCCTAGTAACAGATACGCAGTATTTT. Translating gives CASGLALVTDTQYF.

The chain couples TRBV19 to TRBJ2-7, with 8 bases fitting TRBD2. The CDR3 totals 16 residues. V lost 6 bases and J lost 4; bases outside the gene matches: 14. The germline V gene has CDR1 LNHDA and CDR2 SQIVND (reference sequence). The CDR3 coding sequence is TGTGCCAGTAGCGGGGGAACTAGCGGCTATTGGTACGAGCAGTACTTC. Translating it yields CASSGGTSGYWYEQYF.

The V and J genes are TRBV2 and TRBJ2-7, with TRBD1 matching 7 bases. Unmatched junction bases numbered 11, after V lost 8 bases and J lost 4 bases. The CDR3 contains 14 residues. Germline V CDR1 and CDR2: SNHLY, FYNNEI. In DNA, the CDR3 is TGTGCCAGCGCTGGTCAGGGGGTTACGTACGAGCAGTACTTC. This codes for CASAGQGVTYEQYF.

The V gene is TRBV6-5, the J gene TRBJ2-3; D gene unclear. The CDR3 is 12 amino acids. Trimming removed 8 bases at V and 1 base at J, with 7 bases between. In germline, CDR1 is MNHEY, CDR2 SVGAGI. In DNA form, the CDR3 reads TGTGCCAGCGTACAACGCACAGATACGCAGTATTTT. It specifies CASVQRTDTQYF.

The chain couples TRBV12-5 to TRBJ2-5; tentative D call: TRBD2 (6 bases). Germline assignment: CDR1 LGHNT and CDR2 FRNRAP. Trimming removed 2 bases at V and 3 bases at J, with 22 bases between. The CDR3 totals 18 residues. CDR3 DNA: TGTGCTAGTGGTTTGCCGAACATTCGACGGGACTCAGAAGAGACCCAGTACTTC. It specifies CASGLPNIRRDSEETQYF.

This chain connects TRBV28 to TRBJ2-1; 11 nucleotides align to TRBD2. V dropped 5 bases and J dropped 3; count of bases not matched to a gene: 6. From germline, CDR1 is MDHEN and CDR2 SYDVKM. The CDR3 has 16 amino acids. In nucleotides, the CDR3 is TGTGCCAGCAGTCTCCTGACTAGCGGGATCTACAATGAGCAGTTCTTC. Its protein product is CASSLLTSGIYNEQFF.

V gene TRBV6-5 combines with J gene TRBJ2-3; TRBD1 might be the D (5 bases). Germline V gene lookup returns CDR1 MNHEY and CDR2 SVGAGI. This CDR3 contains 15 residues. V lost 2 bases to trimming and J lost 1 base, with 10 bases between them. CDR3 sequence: CASSYGATGTDTQYF. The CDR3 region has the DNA TGTGCCAGCAGTTACGGGGCTACTGGCACAGATACGCAGTATTTT.

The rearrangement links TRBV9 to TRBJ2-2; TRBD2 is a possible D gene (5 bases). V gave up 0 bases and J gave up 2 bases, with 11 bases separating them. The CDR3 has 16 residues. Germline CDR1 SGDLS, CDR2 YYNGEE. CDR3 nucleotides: TGTGCCAGCAGCGTAGCCAGCGGCGCAAACACCGGGGAGCTGTTTTTT. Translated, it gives CASSVASGANTGELFF.

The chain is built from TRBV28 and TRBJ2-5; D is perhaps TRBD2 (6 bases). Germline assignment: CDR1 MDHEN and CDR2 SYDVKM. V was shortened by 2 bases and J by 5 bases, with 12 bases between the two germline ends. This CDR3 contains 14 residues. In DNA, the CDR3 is TGTGCCAGCAGTTTAAGGTTGCGGGGTGAGACCCAGTACTTC. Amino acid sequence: CASSLRLRGETQYF.

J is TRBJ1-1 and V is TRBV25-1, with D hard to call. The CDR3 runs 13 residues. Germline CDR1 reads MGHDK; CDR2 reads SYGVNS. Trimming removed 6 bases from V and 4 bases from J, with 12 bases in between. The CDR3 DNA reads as TGTGCCAGCAGCCTTGGGCGGGGCACTGAAGCTTTCTTT. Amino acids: CASSLGRGTEAFF.

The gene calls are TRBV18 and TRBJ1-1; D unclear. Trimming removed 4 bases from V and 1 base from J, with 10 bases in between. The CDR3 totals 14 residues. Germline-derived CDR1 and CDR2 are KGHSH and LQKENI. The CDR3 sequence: CASSLRRGNTEAFF. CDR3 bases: TGTGCCAGCTCACTCCGGAGAGGGAACACTGAAGCTTTCTTT.